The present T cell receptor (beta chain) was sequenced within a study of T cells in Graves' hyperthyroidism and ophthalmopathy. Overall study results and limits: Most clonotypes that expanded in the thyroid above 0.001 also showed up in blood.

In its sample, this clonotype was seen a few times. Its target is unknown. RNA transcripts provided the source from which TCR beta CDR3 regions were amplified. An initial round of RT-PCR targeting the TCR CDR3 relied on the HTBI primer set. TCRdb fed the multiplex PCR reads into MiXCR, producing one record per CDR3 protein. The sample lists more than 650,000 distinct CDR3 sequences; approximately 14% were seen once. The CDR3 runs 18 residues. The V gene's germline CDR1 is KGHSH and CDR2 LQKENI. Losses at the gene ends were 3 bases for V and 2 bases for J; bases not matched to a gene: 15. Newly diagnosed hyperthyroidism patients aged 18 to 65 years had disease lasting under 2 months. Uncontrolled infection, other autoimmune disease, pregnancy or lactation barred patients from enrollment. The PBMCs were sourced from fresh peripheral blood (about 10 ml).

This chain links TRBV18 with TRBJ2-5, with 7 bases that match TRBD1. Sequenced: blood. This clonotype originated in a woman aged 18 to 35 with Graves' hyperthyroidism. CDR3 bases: TGTGCCAGCTCACCGGTAGCAAACAGGGGTAGGAGACAAGAGACCCAGTACTTC. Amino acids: CASSPVANRGRRQETQYF.